These T cell receptor beta chains were read from a single sample in a study of T cells in Graves' hyperthyroidism and ophthalmopathy. TCRdb re-analysed the multiplex PCR reads in MiXCR, keeping a single row per CDR3 protein. The repertoire holds 500,000 to 650,000 distinct CDR3 sequences, with around 15% as singletons. Sequenced sample: blood. These receptors all come from a middle-aged woman with Graves' hyperthyroidism. The conserved cysteine and the conserved F or W are not part of the CDR3 here. A D gene is named only where the DNA matches it firmly.

j_call d_call v_call cdr3_aa
TRBJ2-5 - TRBV15 ATSRVAWDLEY
TRBJ2-1 - TRBV4-1 ASSQVGSGWGNEQF
TRBJ2-3 - TRBV3-1 ASSQGGRIDTQY
TRBJ1-1 - TRBV5-5 ASSAWGGSVNTEAF
TRBJ1-4 - TRBV15 ATSRIAGATNEKLF
TRBJ1-4 TRBD1 TRBV20-1 SARGTGEVEKLF
TRBJ2-7 TRBD1 TRBV18 ASSIAGTAYEQY
TRBJ2-5 - TRBV19 ASSPFQNQQETQY
TRBJ2-6 TRBD2 TRBV28 AARGRAGANVLT
TRBJ2-1 TRBD2 TRBV7-3 ASSYTSGSSYNEQF
TRBJ2-5 - TRBV7-9 ASSLGTGEETQY
TRBJ1-2 - TRBV12-3/TRBV12-4 ASTRKLGGHYGYT
TRBJ1-6 - TRBV19 ASSSRTSPLH
TRBJ1-1 TRBD1 TRBV28 ASRMSGTGGMNTEAF
TRBJ1-2 TRBD1 TRBV29-1 SVADPTGTINYGYT
TRBJ1-6 - TRBV7-9 ASSLADPQGPNSPLH
TRBJ2-1 TRBD2 TRBV20-1 SAGGLAYNEQF
TRBJ2-6 - TRBV12-3/TRBV12-4 ASSSADTLWANVLT
TRBJ2-3 - TRBV6-1 ASSEVLRGYGTDTQY
TRBJ1-6 - TRBV30 AWRRAVSSPLH
TRBJ2-7 - TRBV5-1 ASSLTPGYGGYEQY
TRBJ2-3 - TRBV28 ASSALDWVPITDTQY
TRBJ1-1 TRBD1 TRBV28 ASSLGDRGSFTEAF
TRBJ1-4 - TRBV12-3/TRBV12-4 ASSFLGNITNEKLF
TRBJ2-2 - TRBV10-2 ASSRTLMNTGELF
TRBJ2-7 - TRBV6-1 ATSGDRYEQY
TRBJ1-1 TRBD1 TRBV5-1 ASRPWEGAVNTEAF
TRBJ1-3 - TRBV3-1 ASSQGNTIY
TRBJ1-4 TRBD1 TRBV12-3/TRBV12-4 ASRGDSTNEKLF
TRBJ1-5 TRBD1 TRBV2 ASTGLQGVSGQPQH
TRBJ2-7 TRBD2 TRBV12-3/TRBV12-4 ASSTNGLAEEY
TRBJ2-1 - TRBV27 ASSPSQGEQF
TRBJ2-1 TRBD1 TRBV4-2 ASSQEGRGSSYNEQF
TRBJ1-2 TRBD1 TRBV5-5 ASSWGQGVDGYT
TRBJ1-4 - TRBV25-1 ASSGQGNEKLF